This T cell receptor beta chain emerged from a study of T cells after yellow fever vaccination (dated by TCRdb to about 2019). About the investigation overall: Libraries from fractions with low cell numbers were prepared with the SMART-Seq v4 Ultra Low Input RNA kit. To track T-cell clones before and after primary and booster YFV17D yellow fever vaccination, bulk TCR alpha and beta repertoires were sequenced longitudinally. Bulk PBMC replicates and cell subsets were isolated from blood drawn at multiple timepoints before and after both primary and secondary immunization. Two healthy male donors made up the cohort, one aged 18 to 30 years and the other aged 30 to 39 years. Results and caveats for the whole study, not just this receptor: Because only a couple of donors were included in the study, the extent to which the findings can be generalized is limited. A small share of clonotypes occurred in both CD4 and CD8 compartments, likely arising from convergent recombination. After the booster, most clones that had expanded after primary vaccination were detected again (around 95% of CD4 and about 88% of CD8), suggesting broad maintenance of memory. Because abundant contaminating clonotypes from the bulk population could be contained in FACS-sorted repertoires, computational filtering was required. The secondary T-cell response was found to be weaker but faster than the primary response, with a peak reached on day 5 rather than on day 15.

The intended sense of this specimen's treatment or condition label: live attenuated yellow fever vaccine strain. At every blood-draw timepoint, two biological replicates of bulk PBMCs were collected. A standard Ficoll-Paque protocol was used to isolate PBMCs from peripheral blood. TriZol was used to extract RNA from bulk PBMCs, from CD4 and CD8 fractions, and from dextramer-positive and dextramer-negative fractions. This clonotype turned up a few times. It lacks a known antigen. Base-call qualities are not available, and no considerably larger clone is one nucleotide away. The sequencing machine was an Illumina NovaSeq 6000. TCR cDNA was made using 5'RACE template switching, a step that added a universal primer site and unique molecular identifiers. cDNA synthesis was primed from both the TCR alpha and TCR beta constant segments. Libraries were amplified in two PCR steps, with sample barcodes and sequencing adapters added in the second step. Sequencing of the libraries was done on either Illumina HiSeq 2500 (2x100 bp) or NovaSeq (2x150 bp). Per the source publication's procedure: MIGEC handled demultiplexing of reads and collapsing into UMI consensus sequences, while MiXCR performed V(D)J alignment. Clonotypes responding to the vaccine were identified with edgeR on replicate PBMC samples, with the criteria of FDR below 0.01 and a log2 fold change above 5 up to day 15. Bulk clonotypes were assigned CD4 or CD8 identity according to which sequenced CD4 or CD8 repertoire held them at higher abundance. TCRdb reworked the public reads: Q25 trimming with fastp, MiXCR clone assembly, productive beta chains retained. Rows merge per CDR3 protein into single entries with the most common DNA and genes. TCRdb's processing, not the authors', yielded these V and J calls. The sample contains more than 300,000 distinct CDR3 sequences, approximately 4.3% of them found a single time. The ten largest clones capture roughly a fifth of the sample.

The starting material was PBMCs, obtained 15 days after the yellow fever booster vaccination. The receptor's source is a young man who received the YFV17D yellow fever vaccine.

The bases are TGCAGTGCTCGTAGCGGAACCTACAGCACAGATACGCAGTATTTT. The translation is CSARSGTYSTDTQYF. The sequence links TRBV20-1 to TRBJ2-3; the D gene is perhaps TRBD2, from 6 matching bases. CDR3 length: 15 amino acids, cysteine to phenylalanine. The only DNA kept is the CDR3, 45 bases in frame from the first base. The germline V gene (reference sequence) provides CDR1 DFQATT and CDR2 SNEGSKA. V drops 5 bases and J drops 0 bases, leaving 15 bases in between.